This TCR beta chain was sequenced during a study of T cell responses to AZD1222 COVID-19 vaccine. Clones were sequenced by immunoSEQ multiplex PCR, and TCRdb holds only the in-frame ones, with some missing. This table holds 150,000 or so clones, around 93% found once. Study-wide results and limits: Nearly half of spike-specific TCRs reportedly target variant regions that are unmutated in the B.1.351 and B.1.1.7 variants. Just a handful of AZD1222 recipients tested seropositive at baseline.

The trim removed 1 base at V and 4 bases at J, leaving 2 bases unmatched. This CDR3 comprises 15 residues. Germline CDR1 SGHTA, CDR2 FQGNSA. As concerns this clone: Its antigen is not identified.

The chain is built from TRBV7-2 and TRBJ1-4; 8 bases are shared with TRBD1. The sequence came from an adult in good health. The material sequenced was peripheral blood, taken on day 0 of AZD1222 vaccination. The CDR3 loop reads CASSLGQGINEKLFF. The CDR3 coding sequence is TGTGCCAGCAGCTTAGGACAGGGGATTAATGAAAAACTGTTTTTT.